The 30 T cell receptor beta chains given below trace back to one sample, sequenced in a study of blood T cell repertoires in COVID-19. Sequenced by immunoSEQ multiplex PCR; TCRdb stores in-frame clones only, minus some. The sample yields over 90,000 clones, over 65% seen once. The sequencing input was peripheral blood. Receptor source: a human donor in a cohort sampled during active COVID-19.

CDR3 DNA: TGTGCCAGCAGCGCCAGCGGGGGACACTACAATGAGCAGTTCTTC. Translating it yields CASSASGGHYNEQFF. This sequence joins TRBV9 and TRBJ2-1, with 8 positions matching TRBD2. V lost 3 bases and J lost 3; bases outside the gene matches: 5. This CDR3 contains 15 residues. CDR1 is SGDLS and CDR2 is YYNGEE in the germline V gene.

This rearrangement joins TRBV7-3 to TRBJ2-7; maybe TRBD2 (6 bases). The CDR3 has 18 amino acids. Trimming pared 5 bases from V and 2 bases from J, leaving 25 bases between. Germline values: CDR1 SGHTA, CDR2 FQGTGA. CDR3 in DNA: TGTGCCAGCAGCGCGATATCGGCCCGGGGACTTCCCCCCTACGAGCAGTACTTC. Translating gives CASSAISARGLPPYEQYF. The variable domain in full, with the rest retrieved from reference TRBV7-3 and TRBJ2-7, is GAGVSQTPSNKVTEKGKYVELRCDPISGHTALYWYRQSLGQGPEFLIYFQGTGAADDSGLPNDRFFAVRPEGSVSTLKIQRTERGDSAVYLCASSAISARGLPPYEQYFGPGTRLTVT.

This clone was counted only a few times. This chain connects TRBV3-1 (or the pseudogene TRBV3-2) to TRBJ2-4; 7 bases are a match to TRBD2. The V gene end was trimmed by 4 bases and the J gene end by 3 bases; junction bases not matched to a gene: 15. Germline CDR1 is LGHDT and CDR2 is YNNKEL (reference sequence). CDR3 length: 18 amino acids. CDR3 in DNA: TGTGCCAGCAGCCCGCTAGGGAGGCGGGGGTGGGGCAAAAACATTCAGTACTTC. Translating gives CASSPLGRRGWGKNIQYF.

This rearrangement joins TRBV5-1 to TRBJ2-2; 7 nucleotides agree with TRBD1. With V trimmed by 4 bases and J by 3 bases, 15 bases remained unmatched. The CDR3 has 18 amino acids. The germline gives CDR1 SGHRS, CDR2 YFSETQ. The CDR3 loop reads CASSMTPSGTVDTGELFF. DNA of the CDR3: TGCGCCAGCAGCATGACCCCCTCTGGGACAGTTGACACCGGGGAGCTGTTTTTT.

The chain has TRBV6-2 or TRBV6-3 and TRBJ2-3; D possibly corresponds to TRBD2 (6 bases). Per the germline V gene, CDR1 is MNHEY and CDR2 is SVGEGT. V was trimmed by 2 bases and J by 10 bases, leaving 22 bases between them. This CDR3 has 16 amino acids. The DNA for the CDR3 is TGTGCCAGCAGTTACCCCCCGGAGGGTCCCTTAAATCCGCAGTATTTT. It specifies CASSYPPEGPLNPQYF.

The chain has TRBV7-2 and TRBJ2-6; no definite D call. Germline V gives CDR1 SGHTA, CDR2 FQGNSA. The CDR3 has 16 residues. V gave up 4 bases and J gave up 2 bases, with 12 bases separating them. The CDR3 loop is CASSSLAAAGANVLTF. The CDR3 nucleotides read TGTGCCAGCAGCTCCCTCGCGGCGGCTGGGGCCAACGTCCTGACTTTC.

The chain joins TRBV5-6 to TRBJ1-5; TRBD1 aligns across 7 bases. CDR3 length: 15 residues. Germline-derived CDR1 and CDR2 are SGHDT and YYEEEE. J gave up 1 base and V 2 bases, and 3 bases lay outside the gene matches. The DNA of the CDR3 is TGTGCCAGCAGCTTCCGGGACAGCAGCAATCAGCCCCAGCATTTT. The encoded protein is CASSFRDSSNQPQHF. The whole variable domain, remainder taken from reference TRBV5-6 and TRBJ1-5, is DAGVTQSPTHLIKTRGQQVTLRCSPKSGHDTVSWYQQALGQGPQFIFQYYEEEERQRGNFPDRFSGHQFPNYSSELNVNALLLGDSALYLCASSFRDSSNQPQHFGDGTRLSIL.

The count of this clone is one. CDR3 DNA sequence: TGTGCCAGCAGAAAGGGGCAGCATTCACCCCTCCACTTT. The encoded protein is CASRKGQHSPLHF. This chain uses TRBV28 with TRBJ1-6, with D tentatively TRBD1 (5 bases). The CDR3 is made up of 13 amino acids. Trimming pared 6 bases from V and 8 bases from J, leaving 11 bases between. Per germline, CDR1 MDHEN and CDR2 SYDVKM.

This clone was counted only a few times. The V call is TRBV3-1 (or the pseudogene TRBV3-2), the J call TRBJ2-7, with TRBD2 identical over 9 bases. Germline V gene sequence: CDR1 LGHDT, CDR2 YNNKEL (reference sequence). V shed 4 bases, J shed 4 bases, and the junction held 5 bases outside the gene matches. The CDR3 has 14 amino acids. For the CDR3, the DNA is TGTGCCAGCAGCCGTAGCGGGGGTCGGTACGAGCAGTACTTC. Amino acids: CASSRSGGRYEQYF.

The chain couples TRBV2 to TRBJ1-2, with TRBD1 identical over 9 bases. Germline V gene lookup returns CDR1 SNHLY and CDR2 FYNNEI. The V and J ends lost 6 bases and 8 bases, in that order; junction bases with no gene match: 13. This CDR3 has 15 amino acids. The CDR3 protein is CASRSPGQGFYGYTF. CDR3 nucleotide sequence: TGTGCCAGCAGATCCCCGGGACAGGGATTCTACGGCTACACCTTC.

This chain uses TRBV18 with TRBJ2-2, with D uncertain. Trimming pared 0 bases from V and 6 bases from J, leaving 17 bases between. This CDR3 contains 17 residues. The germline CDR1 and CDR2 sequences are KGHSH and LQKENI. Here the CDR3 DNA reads TGTGCCAGCTCACCACCGAATAGTAATACCTCCCCCGGGGAGCTGTTTTTT. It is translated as CASSPPNSNTSPGELFF.

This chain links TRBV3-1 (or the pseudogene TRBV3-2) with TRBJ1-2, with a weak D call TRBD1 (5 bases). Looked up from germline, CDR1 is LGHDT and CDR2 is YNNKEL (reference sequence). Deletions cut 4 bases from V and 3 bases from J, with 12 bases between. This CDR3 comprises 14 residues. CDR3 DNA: TGTGCCAGCAGCCGCGTAAGGGGCCACTATGGCTACACCTTC. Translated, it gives CASSRVRGHYGYTF.

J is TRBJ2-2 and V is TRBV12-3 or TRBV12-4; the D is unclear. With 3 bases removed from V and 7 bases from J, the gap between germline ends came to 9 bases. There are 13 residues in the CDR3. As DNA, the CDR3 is TGTGCCAGCAGTTTCTGGCAGAACGGGGAGCTGTTTTTT. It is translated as CASSFWQNGELFF.

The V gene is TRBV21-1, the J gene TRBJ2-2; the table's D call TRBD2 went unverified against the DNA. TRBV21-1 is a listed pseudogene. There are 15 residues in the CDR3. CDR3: CASSKGLKNTGELFF. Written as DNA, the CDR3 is TGTGCCAGCAGCAAGGGACTGAAGAACACCGGGGAGCTGTTTTTT.

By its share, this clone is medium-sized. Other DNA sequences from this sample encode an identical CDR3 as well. CDR3 loop: CASSHLTGNYGYTF. CDR3 DNA sequence: TGCGCCAGCAGCCATCTCACGGGTAACTATGGCTACACCTTC. The chain recombines TRBV4-3 with TRBJ1-2; D gene unclear. V shed 3 bases and J shed 1 base, with 9 bases lying between them. The V gene's germline CDR1 is LGHNA and CDR2 YSLEER. CDR3 length equals 14 residues.

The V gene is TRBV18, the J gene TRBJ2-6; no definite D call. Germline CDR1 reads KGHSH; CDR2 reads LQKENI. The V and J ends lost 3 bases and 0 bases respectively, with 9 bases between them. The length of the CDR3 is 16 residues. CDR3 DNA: TGTGCCAGCTCACCTAGATGGGCCTCTGGGGCCAACGTCCTGACTTTC. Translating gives CASSPRWASGANVLTF.

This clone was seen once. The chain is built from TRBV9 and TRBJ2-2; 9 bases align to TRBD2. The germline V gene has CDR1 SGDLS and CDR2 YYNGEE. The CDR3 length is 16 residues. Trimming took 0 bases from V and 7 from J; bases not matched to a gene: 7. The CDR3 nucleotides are TGTGCCAGCAGCGTAGGAGCGGGGGGAAAGGGCGGGGAGCTGTTTTTT. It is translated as CASSVGAGGKGGELFF.

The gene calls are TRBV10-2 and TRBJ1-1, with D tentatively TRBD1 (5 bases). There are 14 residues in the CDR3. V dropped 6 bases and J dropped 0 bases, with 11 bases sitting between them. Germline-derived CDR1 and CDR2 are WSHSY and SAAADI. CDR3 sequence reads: CASRWGTLNTEAFF. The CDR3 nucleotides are TGCGCCAGCAGGTGGGGCACCTTGAACACTGAAGCTTTCTTT.

The CDR3 nucleotides read TGCGCCAGCAGCTCGTCGAGGTCTGACACTGAAGCTTTCTTT. As protein: CASSSSRSDTEAFF. The chain joins TRBV5-1 to TRBJ1-1; D gene unclear. The CDR3 totals 14 residues. V lost 3 bases and J 3 bases, leaving 12 bases between the germline ends. Germline CDR1 and CDR2: SGHRS and YFSETQ.

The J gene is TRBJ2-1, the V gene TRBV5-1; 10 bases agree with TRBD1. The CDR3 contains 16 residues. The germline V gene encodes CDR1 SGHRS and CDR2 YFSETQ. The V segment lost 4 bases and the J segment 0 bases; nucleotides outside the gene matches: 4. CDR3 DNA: TGCGCCAGCAGCAAGGGACAGGGGAGCTCCTACAATGAGCAGTTCTTC. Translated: CASSKGQGSSYNEQFF.

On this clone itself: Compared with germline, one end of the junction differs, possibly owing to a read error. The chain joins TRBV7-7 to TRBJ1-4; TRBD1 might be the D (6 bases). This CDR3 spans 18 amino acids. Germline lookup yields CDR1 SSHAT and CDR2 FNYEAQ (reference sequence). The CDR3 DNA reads TGTGCTAGCAGCTTAGGGGGGGGCCCCGGTGCAACTAATGAAAAACTGTTTTTT. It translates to CASSLGGGPGATNEKLFF.

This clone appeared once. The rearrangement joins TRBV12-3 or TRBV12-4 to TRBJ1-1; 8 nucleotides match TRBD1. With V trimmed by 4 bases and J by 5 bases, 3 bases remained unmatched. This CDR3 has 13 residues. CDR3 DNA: TGTGCCAGCAGTTCCCGGACAGGGACTGAAGCTTTCTTT. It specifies CASSSRTGTEAFF.

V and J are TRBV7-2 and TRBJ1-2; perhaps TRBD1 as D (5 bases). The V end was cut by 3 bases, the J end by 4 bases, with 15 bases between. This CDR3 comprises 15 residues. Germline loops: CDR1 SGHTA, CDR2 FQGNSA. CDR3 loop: CASSFGGGWFYGYTF. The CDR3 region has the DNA TGTGCCAGCAGCTTCGGGGGGGGGTGGTTCTATGGCTACACCTTC.

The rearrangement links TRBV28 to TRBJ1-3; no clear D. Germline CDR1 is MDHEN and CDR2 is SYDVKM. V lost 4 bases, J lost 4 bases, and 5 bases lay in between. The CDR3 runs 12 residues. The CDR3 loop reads CASSSRGNTIYF. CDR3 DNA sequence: TGTGCCAGCAGTTCGCGGGGAAACACCATATATTTT.

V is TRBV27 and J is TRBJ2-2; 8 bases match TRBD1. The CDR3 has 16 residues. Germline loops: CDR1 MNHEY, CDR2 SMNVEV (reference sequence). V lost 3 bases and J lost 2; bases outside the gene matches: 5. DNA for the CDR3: TGTGCCAGCAGTTTTCTGGGACAGGATAACACCGGGGAGCTGTTTTTT. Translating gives CASSFLGQDNTGELFF.

The CDR3 is CASSFPDGDTEAFF. CDR3 DNA: TGTGCCAGCAGCTTCCCGGACGGGGACACTGAAGCTTTCTTT. This rearrangement joins TRBV5-6 to TRBJ1-1; D unresolved. The CDR3 runs to 14 residues. CDR1 is SGHDT, CDR2 YYEEEE, per germline. V was cut by 2 bases and J by 3 bases, with 11 bases left in between. The whole variable domain, remainder taken from reference TRBV5-6 and TRBJ1-1, is DAGVTQSPTHLIKTRGQQVTLRCSPKSGHDTVSWYQQALGQGPQFIFQYYEEEERQRGNFPDRFSGHQFPNYSSELNVNALLLGDSALYLCASSFPDGDTEAFFGQGTRLTVV.

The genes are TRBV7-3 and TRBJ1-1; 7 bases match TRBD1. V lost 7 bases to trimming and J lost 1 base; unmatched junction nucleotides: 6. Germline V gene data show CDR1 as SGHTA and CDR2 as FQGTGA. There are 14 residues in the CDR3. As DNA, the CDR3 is TGTGCCAGCAACCTAGACAGGGCGAACACTGAAGCTTTCTTT. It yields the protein CASNLDRANTEAFF.

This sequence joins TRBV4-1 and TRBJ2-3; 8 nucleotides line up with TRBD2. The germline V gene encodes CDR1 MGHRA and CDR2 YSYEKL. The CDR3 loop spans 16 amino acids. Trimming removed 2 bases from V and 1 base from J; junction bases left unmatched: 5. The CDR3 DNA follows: TGCGCCAGCAGCCAACTCCCCGGGGGGGGCACAGATACGCAGTATTTT. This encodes CASSQLPGGGTDTQYF.

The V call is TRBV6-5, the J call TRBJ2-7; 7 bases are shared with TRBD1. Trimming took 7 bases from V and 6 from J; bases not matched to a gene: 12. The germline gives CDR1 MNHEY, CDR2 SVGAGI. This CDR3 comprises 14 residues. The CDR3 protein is CASTEGGAGREQYF. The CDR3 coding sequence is TGTGCCAGCACAGAAGGGGGCGCGGGTCGCGAGCAGTACTTC.

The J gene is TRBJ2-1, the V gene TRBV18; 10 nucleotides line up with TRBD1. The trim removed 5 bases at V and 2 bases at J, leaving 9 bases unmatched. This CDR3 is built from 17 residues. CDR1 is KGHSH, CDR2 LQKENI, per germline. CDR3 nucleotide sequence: TGTGCCAGCTCATCACTCACCGGGACAGGGGCCTACAATGAGCAGTTCTTC. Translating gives CASSSLTGTGAYNEQFF.